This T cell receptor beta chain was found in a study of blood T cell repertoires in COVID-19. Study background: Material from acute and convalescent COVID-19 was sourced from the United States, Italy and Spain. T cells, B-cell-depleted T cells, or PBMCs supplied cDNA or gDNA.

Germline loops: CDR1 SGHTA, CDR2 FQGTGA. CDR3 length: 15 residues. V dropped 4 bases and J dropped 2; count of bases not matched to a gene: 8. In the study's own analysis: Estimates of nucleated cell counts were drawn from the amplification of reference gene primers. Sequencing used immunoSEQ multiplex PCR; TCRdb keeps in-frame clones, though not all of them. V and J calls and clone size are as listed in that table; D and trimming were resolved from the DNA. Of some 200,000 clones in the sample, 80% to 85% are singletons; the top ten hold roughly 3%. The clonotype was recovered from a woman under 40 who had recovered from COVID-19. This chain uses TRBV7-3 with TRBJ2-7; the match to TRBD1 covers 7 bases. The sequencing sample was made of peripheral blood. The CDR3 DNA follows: TGTGCCAGCAGCTCTTCCCCGGGACAGACCTACGAGCAGTACTTC. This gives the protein CASSSSPGQTYEQYF.